A single sample gave rise to the 15 T cell receptor beta chains below, sequenced in a study of cytomegalovirus exposure and HLA in healthy donors. Primers included in the PCR were 60 Vbeta and 13 Jbeta primers. The data were produced by immunoSEQ multiplex PCR, yet TCRdb's version contains in-frame clones alone and is incomplete. The repertoire holds fewer than 200,000 clones, with roughly 85% as singletons. The sequenced sample was PBMCs. Source of these receptors: a man between 18 and 29 years old in good health and CMV-seropositive.

This clone appeared a single time. The genes are TRBV27 and TRBJ2-7; the match to TRBD1 covers 10 bases. CDR3 length: 14 residues. Trimming cost V 7 bases and J 0 bases; bases outside gene matches: 3. CDR1 is MNHEY and CDR2 is SMNVEV in the germline V gene (reference sequence). DNA of the CDR3: TGTGCCAGCAAGGGACAGGGGTCCTCCTACGAGCAGTACTTC. Translated: CASKGQGSSYEQYF.

CDR3 coding DNA: TGTGCCAGCAGTTTATGGGCAGGTGCTGGCTACACCTTC. Amino acid sequence: CASSLWAGAGYTF. This rearrangement joins TRBV27 to TRBJ1-2; D gene ambiguous. CDR1 is MNHEY and CDR2 is SMNVEV in the germline V gene (reference sequence). Trimming removed 1 base from V and 7 bases from J, with 10 bases in between. CDR3 length: 13 residues.

The chain recombines TRBV2 with TRBJ2-5; the D gene is possibly TRBD2 (5 bases). CDR1 is SNHLY, CDR2 FYNNEI, per germline. Trimming left V 8 bases short and J 5 bases short, with 15 bases between. The CDR3 is made up of 13 amino acids. In nucleotides, the CDR3 is TGTGCCAGCCACCGGATACTAGGGGAGACCCAGTACTTC. Translating gives CASHRILGETQYF.

As to this clone: Within the sample, other DNA sequences also encode this same CDR3. The chain recombines TRBV5-6 with TRBJ2-5; the D is unclear. Germline assignment: CDR1 SGHDT and CDR2 YYEEEE. The CDR3 loop spans 13 amino acids. Trimming stripped 0 bases from V and 5 bases from J, with 8 bases between. CDR3 nucleotide sequence: TGTGCCAGCAGCTTGGGAGGTAGGGAGACCCAGTACTTC. Amino acids: CASSLGGRETQYF.

The gene calls are TRBV5-1 and TRBJ2-2; TRBD1 is a possible D gene (5 bases). The CDR3 covers 15 residues. Between the trimmed V and J ends, which lost 2 bases and 3 bases, there was a span of 11 bases. Germline values: CDR1 SGHRS, CDR2 YFSETQ. The CDR3 coding sequence is TGCGCCAGCAGCTTATCAACAGGAGACACCGGGGAGCTGTTTTTT. Protein product: CASSLSTGDTGELFF. The complete variable domain, with remaining parts taken from reference TRBV5-1 and TRBJ2-2, reads KAGVTQTPRYLIKTRGQQVTLSCSPISGHRSVSWYQQTPGQGLQFLFEYFSETQRNKGNFPGRFSGRQFSNSRSEMNVSTLELGDSALYLCASSLSTGDTGELFFGEGSRLTVL.

The chain links TRBV4-2 to TRBJ1-1, with D tentatively TRBD1 (5 bases). CDR3 size: 15 residues. Trimming pared 0 bases from V and 0 bases from J, leaving 8 bases between. Germline CDR1 LGHNA, CDR2 YNFKEQ. This chain's CDR3 is CASSQEGGMNTEAFF. CDR3 nucleotides: TGTGCCAGCAGCCAAGAGGGGGGAATGAACACTGAAGCTTTCTTT.

The rearrangement uses TRBV6-5 and TRBJ1-2, with 7 bases that match TRBD1. This CDR3 is built from 14 residues. The germline V gene encodes CDR1 MNHEY and CDR2 SVGAGI. V lost 6 bases, J lost 7 bases, and 11 bases stayed unmatched. Here the CDR3 reads CASRDGQDRGGYTF. Written as DNA, the CDR3 is TGTGCCAGCAGAGACGGACAGGACCGGGGTGGCTACACCTTC.

V usage is TRBV5-1 and J usage is TRBJ2-7, with TRBD1 identical over 9 bases. The germline gives CDR1 SGHRS, CDR2 YFSETQ. CDR3 length: 12 amino acids. V shed 0 bases, J shed 12 bases, and the junction held 4 bases outside the gene matches. The CDR3 nucleotides are TGCGCCAGCAGCTTGGCCGGGACAGGGTTGTACTTC. Translation: CASSLAGTGLYF.

V usage is TRBV14 and J usage is TRBJ1-1, with unresolved D. V lost 3 bases and J lost 1, with 6 bases in between. Looked up from germline, CDR1 is SGHDN and CDR2 is FVKESK. This CDR3 contains 13 residues. The CDR3 is CASSQPGNTEAFF. Here the CDR3 DNA reads TGTGCCAGCAGCCAGCCCGGGAACACTGAAGCTTTCTTT.

This clone was recorded a few times. V and J are TRBV7-8 and TRBJ2-3; D unresolved. CDR3 size: 12 residues. The ends were cut back, 1 base at V and 4 bases at J, with 3 bases in the middle. CDR1 and CDR2 (germline): SGHVS, FQNEAQ. CDR3 region: CASSLEPDTQYF. Written as DNA, the CDR3 is TGTGCCAGCAGCTTAGAGCCAGATACGCAGTATTTT.

The V call is TRBV2, the J call TRBJ1-5, with unresolved D. Trimming took off 4 bases at V and 3 bases at J, with 7 bases between the two ends. The CDR3 is 13 residues long. CDR1 is SNHLY, CDR2 FYNNEI, per germline. CDR3 coding DNA: TGTGCCAGCAGTGGTGTCAACAATCAGCCCCAGCATTTT. Amino acid sequence: CASSGVNNQPQHF.

The gene calls are TRBV11-2 and TRBJ2-1, with a weak D call TRBD2 (6 bases). The CDR3 has 13 residues. V lost 2 bases to trimming and J lost 12 bases, with 14 bases between them. Germline V gives CDR1 SGHAT, CDR2 FQNNGV. The CDR3 sequence: CASSLLSGAGQFF. As DNA, the CDR3 is TGTGCCAGCAGCTTACTTAGCGGAGCAGGGCAGTTCTTC.

The gene calls are TRBV9 and TRBJ2-3, with 7 bases aligning to TRBD2. The CDR3 extends over 16 amino acids. CDR1 and CDR2 (germline): SGDLS, YYNGEE. J lost 0 bases, V lost 1 base, and 5 bases had no gene match. The CDR3 nucleotides read TGTGCCAGCAGCGTACTTAGCGGGCCGAGCACAGATACGCAGTATTTT. Its translation is CASSVLSGPSTDTQYF.

The chain's CDR3 is CASSYHRDRAYNEQFF. The CDR3 region has the DNA TGTGCCAGCAGTTACCACCGGGACAGAGCTTACAATGAGCAGTTCTTC. The V and J genes are TRBV6-5 and TRBJ2-1; 7 nucleotides agree with TRBD1. V lost 2 bases and J lost 4; bases outside the gene matches: 8. The CDR3 is 16 residues long. CDR1 is MNHEY and CDR2 is SVGAGI in the germline V gene.

Regarding this clone: The junction departs from germline at one end; a sequencing error may be responsible. The chain joins TRBV10-3 to TRBJ2-7; D is perhaps TRBD1 (5 bases). The germline V gene has CDR1 ENHRY and CDR2 SYGVKD. This CDR3 is built from 15 residues. CDR3 DNA: TGTGCCATCAGCGACACCAGGGTAAGCTCCTACGGGCAGTACTTC. This sequence encodes CAISDTRVSSYGQYF.